The sequence of this T cell receptor (beta chain) was determined in a study of blood T cell repertoires in COVID-19. TCRdb's table, derived via immunoSEQ multiplex PCR, lists solely in-frame clones and lacks some. The top ten hold around 8.2% of the sample, which has almost 55,000 clones, about nine tenths seen once. This CDR3 comprises 15 residues. V trimming: 4 bases; J trimming: 3 bases; junction bases outside the gene matches: 9. Germline V gene data show CDR1 as SGHKS and CDR2 as YYEKEE (reference sequence). This TCR was recovered from a woman in her thirties or forties with active COVID-19. The chain has TRBV5-5 and TRBJ1-1; 7 nucleotides agree with TRBD1. Material: peripheral blood. The CDR3 DNA follows: TGTGCCAGCAGCATTACAGGGGTGGTGGACACTGAAGCTTTCTTT. Amino acid sequence: CASSITGVVDTEAFF.